One and the same sample provided the 14 T cell receptor beta chains below, sequenced in a study of cytomegalovirus exposure and HLA in healthy donors. TCRdb's copy holds only in-frame clones and misses some; the assay was immunoSEQ multiplex PCR. The sample has 120,000 to 150,000 clones; 80% to 90% are singletons. Sequenced: PBMCs. The receptors here all came from a man between 18 and 29 years old in good health and CMV-seropositive.

The chain recombines TRBV2 with TRBJ1-5, with TRBD1 matching over 10 bases. There are 15 residues in the CDR3. V was clipped by 4 bases and J by 6 bases; unmatched bases: 6. CDR1 and CDR2 (germline): SNHLY, FYNNEI. The CDR3 region has the DNA TGTGCCAGCAGTGGAGGGGGACAGGGGACTCAGCCCCAGCATTTT. This gives the protein CASSGGGQGTQPQHF. Drawing the rest from reference TRBV2 and TRBJ1-5, the complete variable domain is EPEVTQTPSHQVTQMGQEVILRCVPISNHLYFYWYRQILGQKVEFLVSFYNNEISEKSEIFDDQFSVERPDGSNFTLKIRSTKLEDSAMYFCASSGGGQGTQPQHFGDGTRLSIL.

V and J are TRBV29-1 and TRBJ1-1, with D perhaps TRBD1 (5 bases). V lost 2 bases and J 5 bases, leaving 9 bases between the germline ends. CDR1 is SQVTM, CDR2 ANQGSEA, per germline. The CDR3 consists of 12 residues. The CDR3 loop is CSVELQGTEAFF. CDR3 DNA sequence: TGCAGCGTTGAATTGCAGGGAACTGAAGCTTTCTTT.

J is TRBJ2-3 and V is TRBV2; tentatively, D is TRBD2 (5 bases). The V gene's germline CDR1 is SNHLY and CDR2 FYNNEI. Trimming pared 4 bases from V and 1 base from J, leaving 9 bases between. The CDR3 is 14 residues long. The CDR3 DNA reads as TGTGCCAGCAGTGGGCTAGCCGGCACAGATACGCAGTATTTT. As protein: CASSGLAGTDTQYF. Full variable domain (missing parts from reference TRBV2 and TRBJ2-3): EPEVTQTPSHQVTQMGQEVILRCVPISNHLYFYWYRQILGQKVEFLVSFYNNEISEKSEIFDDQFSVERPDGSNFTLKIRSTKLEDSAMYFCASSGLAGTDTQYFGPGTRLTVL.

The V call is TRBV6-1, the J call TRBJ1-2, with D unresolved. The germline V gene has CDR1 MNHNS and CDR2 SASEGT. V lost 2 bases and J lost 6, with 16 bases in between. This CDR3 contains 15 residues. CDR3 region: CASSEYLWGVDGYTF. CDR3 bases: TGTGCCAGCAGTGAATATTTATGGGGAGTAGATGGCTACACCTTC.

This clone was observed a single time. The gene calls are TRBV4-1 and TRBJ1-5; TRBD1 is a possible D gene (5 bases). The V end lost 1 base, the J end lost 1 base, and 11 bases lay between the germline ends. Germline CDR1 reads MGHRA; CDR2 reads YSYEKL. This CDR3 has 16 residues. The CDR3 spells CASSQVKGPSNQPQHF. The CDR3 region has the DNA TGCGCCAGCAGCCAAGTAAAGGGGCCCAGCAATCAGCCCCAGCATTTT.

The J gene is TRBJ2-7, the V gene TRBV6-5; no reliable D call. Trimming pared 8 bases from V and 0 bases from J, leaving 11 bases between. The CDR3 is made up of 13 amino acids. Germline V gene sequence: CDR1 MNHEY, CDR2 SVGAGI. CDR3 protein: CASRRSGSYEQYF. In DNA form, the CDR3 reads TGTGCCAGCCGCCGGTCGGGCTCCTACGAGCAGTACTTC.

This chain joins TRBV5-1 and TRBJ2-7, with D possibly TRBD1 on 6 matching bases. Germline V gene data show CDR1 as SGHRS and CDR2 as YFSETQ. Trimming left V 2 bases short and J 7 bases short, with 19 bases between. CDR3 size: 15 residues. CDR3 nucleotides: TGCGCCAGCAGCTTCCACCGGGACCCAAGGGGGGAGCAGTACTTC. The encoded protein is CASSFHRDPRGEQYF.

The rearrangement joins TRBV7-2 to TRBJ1-5; 7 bases are a match to TRBD1. The V and J ends lost 2 bases and 7 bases, in that order; junction bases with no gene match: 5. The CDR3 consists of 14 residues. Germline lookup yields CDR1 SGHTA and CDR2 FQGNSA. CDR3 loop: CASSLRGGHQPQHF. The CDR3 DNA is TGTGCCAGCAGCTTAAGAGGGGGCCACCAGCCCCAGCATTTT.

V and J are TRBV29-1 and TRBJ1-4; D perhaps matches TRBD1 (6 bases). The germline gives CDR1 SQVTM, CDR2 ANQGSEA. The V end was cut by 0 bases, the J end by 3 bases, with 14 bases between. This CDR3 contains 16 residues. The CDR3 nucleotides read TGCAGCGTTGAAGAAGCTCAGGGGTTATCTAATGAAAAACTGTTTTTT. It specifies CSVEEAQGLSNEKLFF. Based on the CDR3 plus reference TRBV29-1 and TRBJ1-4, the full variable domain is SAVISQKPSRDICQRGTSLTIQCQVDSQVTMMFWYRQQPGQSLTLIATANQGSEATYESGFVIDKFPISRPNLTFSTLTVSNMSPEDSSIYLCSVEEAQGLSNEKLFFGSGTQLSVL.

The chain combines TRBV19 with TRBJ2-6, with 8 nucleotides matching TRBD1. CDR3 length: 15 amino acids. Germline V gives CDR1 LNHDA, CDR2 SQIVND (reference sequence). V lost 4 bases to trimming and J lost 3 bases; unmatched junction nucleotides: 2. The CDR3 coding sequence is TGTGCCAGTAGTACCAGGGGGCTTGGGGCCAACGTCCTGACTTTC. Protein product: CASSTRGLGANVLTF.

This chain joins TRBV2 and TRBJ1-4; 7 nucleotides match TRBD1. This CDR3 is 13 amino acids long. Germline CDR1 and CDR2: SNHLY and FYNNEI. Germline trimming cut 9 bases from V and 8 bases from J; bases unmatched to any gene: 9. The CDR3 loop is CASNQGVGEKLFF. CDR3 nucleotides: TGTGCCAGTAACCAGGGGGTGGGCGAAAAACTGTTTTTT.

The DNA for the CDR3 is TGTGCCAGCAGCTTATTTCGGAGTGGCTACACCTTC. It codes for CASSLFRSGYTF. V gene TRBV7-8 combines with J gene TRBJ1-2; no clear D. The germline gives CDR1 SGHVS, CDR2 FQNEAQ. Trimming removed 2 bases at V and 7 bases at J, with 8 bases between. The CDR3 totals 12 residues.

The V gene is TRBV7-3, the J gene TRBJ2-2; possible D gene TRBD2, 5 bases. This CDR3 has 16 residues. V was cut by 1 base and J by 1 base, with 10 bases left in between. CDR1 and CDR2 (germline): SGHTA, FQGTGA. The CDR3 loop reads CASSLKLVRNTGELFF. CDR3 DNA sequence: TGTGCCAGCAGCTTAAAACTAGTAAGGAACACCGGGGAGCTGTTTTTT.

The J gene is TRBJ1-5, the V gene TRBV4-1; D gene ambiguous. The CDR3 length is 17 residues. V was cut by 0 bases and J by 6 bases, with 18 bases left in between. Germline V lookup: CDR1 MGHRA, CDR2 YSYEKL. CDR3 protein: CASSQDAPSSRGQPQHF. The DNA of the CDR3 is TGCGCCAGCAGCCAAGATGCCCCCTCCAGTCGGGGTCAGCCCCAGCATTTT.